These 8 T cell receptor beta chains were sequenced from one sample in a study of Tregs in tolerant kidney transplant recipients. Libraries were prepared by immunoSEQ multiplex PCR; TCRdb keeps only in-frame clonotypes and omits some of them. The table shows under 80,000 clones, with approximately 85% occurring only once. Sequenced here: Tregs from blood, sampled before the transplant. The receptors stem from a human donor who received a combined kidney and bone marrow transplant.

This chain links TRBV11-2 with TRBJ1-2; the D gene is possibly TRBD1 (5 bases). The CDR3 contains 15 residues. CDR1 is SGHAT, CDR2 FQNNGV, per germline. The V gene lost 5 bases and the J gene lost 7 bases, with 20 bases spanning the gap. In nucleotides, the CDR3 is TGTGCCAGCAGCCAGACGGCGACGTCGAGGGGTGGCTACACCTTC. This gives the protein CASSQTATSRGGYTF.

The rearrangement links TRBV15 to TRBJ1-5; no clear D. The CDR3 is 15 residues long. Germline V lookup: CDR1 LNHNV, CDR2 YYDKDF (reference sequence). V dropped 0 bases and J dropped 5 bases, with 11 bases sitting between them. This chain's CDR3 is CATSRDPLADQPQHF. Written as DNA, the CDR3 is TGTGCCACCAGCAGAGATCCTCTGGCGGATCAGCCCCAGCATTTT.

This clone was picked up a small number of times. The chain combines TRBV10-3 with TRBJ1-6; D unresolved. V lost 6 bases to trimming and J lost 2 bases, with 14 bases between them. CDR1 is ENHRY and CDR2 is SYGVKD in the germline V gene. The length of the CDR3 is 16 residues. As DNA, the CDR3 is TGTGCCATCAGCGAATCCGCCAGACCCTATAATTCACCCCTCCACTTT. Its protein product is CAISESARPYNSPLHF.

The chain combines TRBV11-2 with TRBJ1-3, with no clear D. CDR1 is SGHAT and CDR2 is FQNNGV in the germline V gene. The ends were cut back, 5 bases at V and 0 bases at J, with 14 bases in the middle. This CDR3 is built from 16 residues. The DNA for the CDR3 is TGTGCCAGCAGCCCAGGAGTGTTAAGCTCTGGAAACACCATATATTTT. Its protein is CASSPGVLSSGNTIYF.

The CDR3 DNA is TGTGCCAGCAGCTTAGCCCGTAACACTGAAGCTTTCTTT. This gives the protein CASSLARNTEAFF. This chain uses TRBV7-8 with TRBJ1-1; D gene unclear. V lost 0 bases, J lost 2 bases, and 4 bases lay in between. The CDR3 is 13 residues long. Per the germline V gene, CDR1 is SGHVS and CDR2 is FQNEAQ.

In this sample, this clone turned up once. The rearrangement joins TRBV5-1 to TRBJ2-1, with 13 nucleotides matching TRBD2. The CDR3 loop spans 18 amino acids. The germline CDR1 and CDR2 sequences are SGHRS and YFSETQ. V lost 0 bases and J lost 5; bases outside the gene matches: 8. The CDR3 DNA follows: TGCGCCAGCAGCTTGGAACAAGGACTAGCGGGGGTCGACAATGAGCAGTTCTTC. Protein: CASSLEQGLAGVDNEQFF.

This clone was seen a few times. The rearrangement links TRBV7-9 to TRBJ1-4; possibly TRBD1 for D (5 bases). The CDR3 has 15 amino acids. From germline, CDR1 is SEHNR and CDR2 FQNEAQ (reference sequence). The V and J ends lost 2 bases and 7 bases respectively, with 14 bases between them. The CDR3 sequence: CASSLSGGKSEKLFF. For the CDR3, the DNA is TGTGCCAGCAGCTTATCTGGGGGGAAGAGTGAAAAACTGTTTTTT.

DNA of the CDR3: TGCGCCAGCAGCTTGGATGGGGGAGGTACCTCCTACGAGCAGTACTTC. Its translation is CASSLDGGGTSYEQYF. The chain carries TRBV5-1 and TRBJ2-7, with D possibly being TRBD2 (6 bases). CDR3 length: 16 amino acids. Trimming removed 0 bases at V and 0 bases at J, with 13 bases between. From germline, CDR1 is SGHRS and CDR2 YFSETQ.